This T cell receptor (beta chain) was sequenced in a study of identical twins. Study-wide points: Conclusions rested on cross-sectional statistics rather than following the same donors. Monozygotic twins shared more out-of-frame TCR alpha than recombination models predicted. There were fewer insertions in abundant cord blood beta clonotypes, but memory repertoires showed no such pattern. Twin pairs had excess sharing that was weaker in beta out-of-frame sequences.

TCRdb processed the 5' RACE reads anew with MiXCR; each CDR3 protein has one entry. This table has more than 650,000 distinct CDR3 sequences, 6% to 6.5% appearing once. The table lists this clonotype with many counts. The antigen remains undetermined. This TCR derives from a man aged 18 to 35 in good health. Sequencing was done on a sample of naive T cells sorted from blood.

The CDR3: CASSFSPGQPQHF. The CDR3 DNA is TGTGCCAGCAGTTTTTCGCCTGGGCAGCCCCAGCATTTT. The chain joins TRBV12-3 or TRBV12-4 to TRBJ1-5; D call uncertain. V was cut by 3 bases and J by 7 bases, with 10 bases left in between. This CDR3 spans 13 amino acids.